The 9 T cell receptor beta chains presented below share a single source sample, sequenced in a study of T cells in Graves' hyperthyroidism and ophthalmopathy. Using RNA transcripts as the source, TCR beta CDR3 regions were amplified. Researchers ran a first-round RT-PCR on the TCR CDR3 using the HTBI primer set. MiXCR was run by TCRdb on the multiplex PCR reads, yielding one entry per CDR3 protein. Found here are about 95,000 distinct CDR3 sequences, roughly 37% of them singletons; the top ten hold around 9.6%. Input material: peripheral blood or thyroid tissue (not recorded which). These receptors came from a woman between 25 and 40 years old with Graves' hyperthyroidism.

Regarding this clonotype: Germline and junction disagree at one end, which may indicate a read error. V usage is TRBV6-5 and J usage is TRBJ2-2, with 8 positions matching TRBD1. The CDR3 length is 15 residues. Germline V gene lookup returns CDR1 MNHEY and CDR2 SVGAGI. CDR3 DNA sequence: TGTGCCAGCAGTCAAGACAGGGGTAACACCGGGGAGCTGTCTTGG. It yields the protein CASSQDRGNTGELSW.

The chain employs TRBV9 and TRBJ2-3; TRBD1 or TRBD2 may be the D gene (5 bases each). V was cut by 3 bases and J by 4 bases, with 9 bases left in between. The CDR3 covers 13 residues. In germline, CDR1 is SGDLS, CDR2 YYNGEE. The chain's CDR3 is CASSAGPADTQYF. CDR3 nucleotide sequence: TGTGCCAGCAGCGCGGGACCCGCAGATACGCAGTATTTT.

A word on this clonotype: A much bigger clone sits one base away, suggesting this may be a read error. This chain uses TRBV6-6 with TRBJ1-5, with 9 bases fitting TRBD1. CDR1 is MNHNY, CDR2 SVGAGI, per germline (reference sequence). V gave up 8 bases and J gave up 1 base; unmatched junction bases: 6. The CDR3 is 15 amino acids. This CDR3 reads CASGPGTGSNQPQHF. CDR3 DNA: TGTGCCAGCGGACCCGGGACAGGGAGCAATCAGCCCCAGCATTTT.

This clonotype came up many times. V gene TRBV7-3 combines with J gene TRBJ1-1; D is ambiguous. Germline V CDR1 and CDR2: SGHTA, FQGTGA. CDR3 length equals 15 residues. V lost 4 bases to trimming and J lost 6 bases, with 18 bases between them. The CDR3 nucleotides read TGTGCCAGCAGCTCGCTCGGGGAGGGTTTAGCTGAAGCTTTCTTT. It encodes CASSSLGEGLAEAFF. Combining the CDR3 with reference TRBV7-3 and TRBJ1-1 gives the whole variable domain GAGVSQTPSNKVTEKGKYVELRCDPISGHTALYWYRQSLGQGPEFLIYFQGTGAADDSGLPNDRFFAVRPEGSVSTLKIQRTERGDSAVYLCASSSLGEGLAEAFFGQGTRLTVV.

This chain joins TRBV27 and TRBJ1-2; D is unresolved. Germline CDR1 is MNHEY and CDR2 is SMNVEV (reference sequence). The ends were cut back, 4 bases at V and 8 bases at J, with 14 bases in the middle. The CDR3 runs 13 residues. The CDR3 region is CASSWAVGAGYTF. The CDR3 DNA reads as TGTGCCAGCAGTTGGGCAGTGGGTGCGGGCTACACCTTC.

This clonotype has just a few counts. The chain carries TRBV27 and TRBJ1-1; 11 bases fit TRBD1. This CDR3 has 15 residues. Per the germline V gene, CDR1 is MNHEY and CDR2 is SMNVEV (reference sequence). With V trimmed by 2 bases and J by 5 bases, 4 bases remained unmatched. DNA of the CDR3: TGTGCCAGCAGTTTAACGGGACAGGGGGGAACTGAAGCTTTCTTT. Protein product: CASSLTGQGGTEAFF.

The chain has TRBV7-2 and TRBJ1-5; 11 positions match TRBD1. The V gene end was trimmed by 4 bases and the J gene end by 0 bases; junction bases not matched to a gene: 8. Germline V lookup: CDR1 SGHTA, CDR2 FQGNSA. The CDR3 loop spans 18 amino acids. CDR3 sequence (DNA): TGTGCCAGCAGCTCAGCCGGACAGGGGGCGGTTAGCAATCAGCCCCAGCATTTT. Protein sequence: CASSSAGQGAVSNQPQHF.

This clonotype came up many times. This sequence joins TRBV28 and TRBJ1-1, with a possible D match to TRBD1 (5 bases). This CDR3 has 12 amino acids. V was cut by 1 base and J by 8 bases, with 8 bases left in between. Germline loops: CDR1 MDHEN, CDR2 SYDVKM. CDR3 bases: TGTGCCAGCAGTTTATTGAACAGGGAAGCTTTCTTT. It yields the protein CASSLLNREAFF.

This clonotype is a singleton in its sample. The J gene is TRBJ2-6, the V gene TRBV14; D is undetermined. There are 14 residues in the CDR3. Germline-derived CDR1 and CDR2 are SGHDN and FVKESK. CDR3 DNA sequence: TGTGCTAGTATCAGAAACTCTGGGGCCAACGTCCTGACTTTC. Protein product: CASIRNSGANVLTF.